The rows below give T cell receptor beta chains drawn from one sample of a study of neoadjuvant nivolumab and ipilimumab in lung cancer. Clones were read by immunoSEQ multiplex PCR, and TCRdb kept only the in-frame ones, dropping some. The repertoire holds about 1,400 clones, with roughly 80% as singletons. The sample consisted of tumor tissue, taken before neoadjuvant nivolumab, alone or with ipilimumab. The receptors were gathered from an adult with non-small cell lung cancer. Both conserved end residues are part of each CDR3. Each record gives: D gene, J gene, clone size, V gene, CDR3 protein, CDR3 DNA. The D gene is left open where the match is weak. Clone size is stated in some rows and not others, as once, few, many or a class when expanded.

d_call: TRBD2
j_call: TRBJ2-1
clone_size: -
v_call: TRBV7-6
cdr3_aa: CASSFTSGSYNEQFF
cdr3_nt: TGTGCCAGCAGCTTTACTAGCGGCTCCTACAATGAGCAGTTCTTC

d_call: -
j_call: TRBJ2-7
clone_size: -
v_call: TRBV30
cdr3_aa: CAWSRDSYEQYF
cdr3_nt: TGTGCCTGGAGTCGGGACTCCTACGAGCAGTACTTC

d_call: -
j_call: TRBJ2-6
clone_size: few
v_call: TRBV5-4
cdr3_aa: CASRLWGVEAGANVLTF
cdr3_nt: TGTGCCAGCAGGTTATGGGGGGTTGAGGCTGGGGCCAACGTCCTGACTTTC

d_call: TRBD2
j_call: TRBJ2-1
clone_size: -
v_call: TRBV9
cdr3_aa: CASSVEGLAGSEQFF
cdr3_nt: TGTGCCAGCAGCGTAGAGGGACTAGCGGGTTCAGAGCAGTTCTTC

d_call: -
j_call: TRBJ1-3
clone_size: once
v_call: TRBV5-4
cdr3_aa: CASSLAGRAAGNTIYF
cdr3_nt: TGTGCCAGCAGCTTGGCCGGCAGGGCAGCTGGAAACACCATATATTTT

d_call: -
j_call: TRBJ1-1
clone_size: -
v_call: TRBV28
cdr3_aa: CASSPGQPNTEAFF
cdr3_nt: TGTGCCAGCAGCCCCGGACAGCCGAACACTGAAGCTTTCTTT

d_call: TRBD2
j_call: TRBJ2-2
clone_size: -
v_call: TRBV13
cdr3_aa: CASSSRLAGATGELFF
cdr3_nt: TGTGCCAGCAGCTCCCGGCTAGCGGGAGCCACCGGGGAGCTGTTTTTT

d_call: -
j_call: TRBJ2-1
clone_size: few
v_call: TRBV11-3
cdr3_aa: CASSLGQGINNEQFF
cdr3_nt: TGTGCCAGCAGCTTAGGGCAGGGAATTAACAATGAGCAGTTCTTC

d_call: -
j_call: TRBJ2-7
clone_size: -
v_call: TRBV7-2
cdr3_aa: CASSSDRGAYEQYF
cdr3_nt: TGTGCCAGCAGCTCAGATAGGGGAGCCTACGAGCAGTACTTC

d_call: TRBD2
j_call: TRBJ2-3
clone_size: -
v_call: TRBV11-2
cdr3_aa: CASSRPRLAGGYTQYF
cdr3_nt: TGTGCCAGCAGCCGGCCTAGACTAGCGGGAGGGTATACGCAGTATTTT

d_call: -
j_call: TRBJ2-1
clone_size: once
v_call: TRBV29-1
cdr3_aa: CSVDGAWDEQFF
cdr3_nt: TGCAGCGTTGATGGGGCGTGGGATGAGCAGTTCTTC

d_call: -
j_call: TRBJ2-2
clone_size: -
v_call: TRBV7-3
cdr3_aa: CASSLGNTGELFF
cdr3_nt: TGTGCCAGCAGCTTAGGGAACACCGGGGAGCTGTTTTTT

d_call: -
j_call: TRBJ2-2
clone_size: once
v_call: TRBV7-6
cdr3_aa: CASSFIQGRSTGELFF
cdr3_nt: TGTGCCAGCAGCTTTATCCAGGGGCGCAGCACCGGGGAGCTGTTTTTT

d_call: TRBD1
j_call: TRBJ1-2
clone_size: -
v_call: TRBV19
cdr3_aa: CASTWTGGYGYTF
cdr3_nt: TGTGCCAGTACCTGGACAGGGGGCTATGGCTACACCTTC

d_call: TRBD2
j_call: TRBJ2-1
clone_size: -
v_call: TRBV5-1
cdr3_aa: CASSLGTSSNEQFF
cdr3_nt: TGCGCCAGCAGCTTGGGGACTAGCTCCAATGAGCAGTTCTTC

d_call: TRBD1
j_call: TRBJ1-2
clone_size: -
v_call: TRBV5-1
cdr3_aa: CASSADRGSNYGYTF
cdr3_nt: TGCGCCAGCAGCGCCGACAGGGGAAGTAACTATGGCTACACCTTC

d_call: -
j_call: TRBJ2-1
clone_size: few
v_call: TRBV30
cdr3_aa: CAWSLVRNEQFF
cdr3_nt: TGTGCCTGGAGTCTTGTGCGTAATGAGCAGTTCTTC

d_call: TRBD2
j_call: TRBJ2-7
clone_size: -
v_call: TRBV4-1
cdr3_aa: CASSQESSGSYEQYF
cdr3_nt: TGCGCCAGCAGCCAAGAGTCTAGCGGGAGTTACGAGCAGTACTTC

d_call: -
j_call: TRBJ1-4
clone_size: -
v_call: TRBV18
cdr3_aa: CASSPPGLEGKKLFF
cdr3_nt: TGTGCCAGCTCACCACCAGGACTGGAGGGGAAAAAACTGTTTTTT

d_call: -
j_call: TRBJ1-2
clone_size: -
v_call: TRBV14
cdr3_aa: CASSQGGANYGYTF
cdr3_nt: TGTGCCAGCAGCCAGGGGGGCGCTAACTATGGCTACACCTTC

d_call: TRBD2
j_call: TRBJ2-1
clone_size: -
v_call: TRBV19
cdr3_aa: CASKFSGSDEQFF
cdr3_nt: TGTGCCAGTAAATTTAGCGGGAGTGATGAGCAGTTCTTC

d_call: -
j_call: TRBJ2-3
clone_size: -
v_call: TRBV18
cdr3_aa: CASSRAADTQYF
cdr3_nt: TGTGCCAGCTCACGGGCGGCAGATACGCAGTATTTT

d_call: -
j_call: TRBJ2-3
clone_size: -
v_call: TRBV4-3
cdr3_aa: CASSQDTWDTDTQYF
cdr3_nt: TGCGCCAGCAGCCAAGACACATGGGACACAGATACGCAGTATTTT

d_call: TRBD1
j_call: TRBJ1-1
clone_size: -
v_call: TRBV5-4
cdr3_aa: CASSLGGQALNTEAFF
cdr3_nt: TGTGCCAGCAGCTTGGGGGGACAGGCCTTGAACACTGAAGCTTTCTTT

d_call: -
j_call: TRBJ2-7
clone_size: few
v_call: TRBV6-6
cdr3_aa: CASREMRVYEQYF
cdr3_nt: TGTGCCAGCAGAGAAATGAGAGTCTACGAGCAGTACTTC

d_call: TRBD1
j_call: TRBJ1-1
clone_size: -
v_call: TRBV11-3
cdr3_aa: CASSSGTGKTEAFF
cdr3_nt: TGTGCCAGCAGCTCCGGGACAGGGAAAACTGAAGCTTTCTTT

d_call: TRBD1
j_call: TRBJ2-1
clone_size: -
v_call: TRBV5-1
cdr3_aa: CASREGTGGNNEQFF
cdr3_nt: TGCGCCAGCCGAGAGGGGACAGGGGGTAACAATGAGCAGTTCTTC

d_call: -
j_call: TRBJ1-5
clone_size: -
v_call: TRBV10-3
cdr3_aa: CAISESSQNQPQHF
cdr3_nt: TGTGCCATCAGTGAGTCGTCTCAGAATCAGCCCCAGCATTTT

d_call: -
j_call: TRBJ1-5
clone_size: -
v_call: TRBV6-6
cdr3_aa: CASSLGSNQPQHF
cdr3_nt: TGTGCCAGCAGTTTGGGCAGCAATCAGCCCCAGCATTTT

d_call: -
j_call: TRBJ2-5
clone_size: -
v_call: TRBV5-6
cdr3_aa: CASSLKTPQETQYF
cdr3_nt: TGTGCCAGCAGCTTGAAAACCCCCCAGGAGACCCAGTACTTC

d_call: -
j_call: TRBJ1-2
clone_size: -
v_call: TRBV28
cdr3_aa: CASRGSLTYGYTF
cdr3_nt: TGTGCCAGCAGGGGCTCCCTAACCTATGGCTACACCTTC

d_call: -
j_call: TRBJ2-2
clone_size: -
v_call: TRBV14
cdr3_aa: CASSQDGPGELFF
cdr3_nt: TGTGCCAGCAGCCAAGATGGGCCCGGGGAGCTGTTTTTT

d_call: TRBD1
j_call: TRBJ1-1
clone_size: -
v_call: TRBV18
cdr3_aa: CASTRGPMNTEAFF
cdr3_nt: TGTGCCAGCACCAGGGGGCCCATGAACACTGAAGCTTTCTTT

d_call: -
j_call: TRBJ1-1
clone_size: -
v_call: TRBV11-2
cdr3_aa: CASSFGLSEGEAFF
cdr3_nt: TGTGCCAGCAGCTTCGGACTATCTGAGGGAGAAGCTTTCTTT

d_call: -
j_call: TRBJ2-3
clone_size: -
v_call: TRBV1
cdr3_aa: CTSSLSEVPYTDTQYF
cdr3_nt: TGCACCAGCAGCCTGTCTGAGGTCCCCTACACAGATACGCAGTATTTT

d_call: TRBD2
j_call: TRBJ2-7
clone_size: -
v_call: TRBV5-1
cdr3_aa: CASSLSQTSGSYEQYF
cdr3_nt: TGCGCCAGCAGCTTGAGCCAGACTAGCGGGAGCTACGAGCAGTACTTC

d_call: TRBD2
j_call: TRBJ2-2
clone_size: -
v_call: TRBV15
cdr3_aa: CATSREGLAGVAAGELFF
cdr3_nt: TGTGCCACCAGCAGAGAGGGGCTAGCGGGAGTGGCCGCCGGGGAGCTGTTTTTT

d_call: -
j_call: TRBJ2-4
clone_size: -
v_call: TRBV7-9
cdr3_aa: CASSSGGLAKNIQYF
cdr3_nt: TGTGCCAGCAGCTCAGGGGGGCTAGCCAAAAACATTCAGTACTTC

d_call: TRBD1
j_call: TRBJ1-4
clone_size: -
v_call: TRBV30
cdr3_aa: CAWSVGTGDEKLFF
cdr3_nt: TGTGCCTGGAGTGTAGGGACAGGGGACGAAAAACTGTTTTTT

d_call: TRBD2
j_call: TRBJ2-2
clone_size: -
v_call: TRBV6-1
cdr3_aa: CASTDGLAGGKNTGELFF
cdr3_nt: TGTGCCAGCACTGACGGACTAGCGGGAGGAAAGAACACCGGGGAGCTGTTTTTT

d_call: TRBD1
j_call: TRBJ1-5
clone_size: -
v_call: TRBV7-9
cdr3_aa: CASSSWTGSMGNQPQHF
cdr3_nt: TGTGCCAGCAGCTCGTGGACAGGGTCGATGGGCAATCAGCCCCAGCATTTT